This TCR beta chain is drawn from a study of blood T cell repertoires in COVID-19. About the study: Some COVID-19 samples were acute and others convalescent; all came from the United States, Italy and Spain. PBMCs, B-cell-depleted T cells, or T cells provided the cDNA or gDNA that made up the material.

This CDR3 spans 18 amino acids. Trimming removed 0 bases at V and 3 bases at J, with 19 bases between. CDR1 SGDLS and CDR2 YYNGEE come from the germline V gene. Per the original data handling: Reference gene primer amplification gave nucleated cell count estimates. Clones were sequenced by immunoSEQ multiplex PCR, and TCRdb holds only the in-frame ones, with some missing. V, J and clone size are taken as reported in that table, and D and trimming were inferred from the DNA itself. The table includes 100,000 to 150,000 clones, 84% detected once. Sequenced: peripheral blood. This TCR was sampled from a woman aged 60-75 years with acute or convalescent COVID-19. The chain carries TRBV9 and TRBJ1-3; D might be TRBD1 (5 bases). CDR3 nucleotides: TGTGCCAGCAGCGTAGGCGGTGGTCGGGGGTTAGATGGAAACACCATATATTTT. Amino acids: CASSVGGGRGLDGNTIYF.